The 4 T cell receptor beta chains below all came from one sample that was sequenced in a study of identical twins. TCRdb itself ran the 5' RACE reads through MiXCR, one entry per CDR3 protein. The repertoire holds hundreds of thousands of distinct CDR3 sequences, with more than 20% as singletons. This sample also appeared in a second study, on T cells expressing NK-cell markers.

The sequenced material came from CD4+ T cells sorted from blood. All receptors derive from a woman in her late teens or twenties in good health.

This clonotype was recorded a few times. This chain connects TRBV29-1 to TRBJ2-1; D possibly matches TRBD1 or TRBD2 (6 bases each). The length of the CDR3 is 14 residues. The V end lost 7 bases, the J end lost 0 bases, and 13 bases lay between the germline ends. Germline CDR1 reads SQVTM; CDR2 reads ANQGSEA. CDR3 protein: CSGLKGGSYNEQFF. CDR3 sequence (DNA): TGCAGCGGCCTAAAGGGGGGCTCCTACAATGAGCAGTTCTTC.

V usage is TRBV7-2 and J usage is TRBJ2-1; D might be TRBD1 (5 bases). The germline V gene has CDR1 SGHTA and CDR2 FQGNSA. The CDR3 has 11 residues. V shed 6 bases and J shed 5 bases, with 5 bases lying between them. CDR3 residues: CASRTDNEQFF. Here the CDR3 DNA reads TGTGCCAGCAGGACAGACAATGAGCAGTTCTTC.

The V gene is TRBV12-3 or TRBV12-4, the J gene TRBJ2-2; D remains ambiguous. The CDR3 length is 15 residues. Trimming took off 2 bases at V and 6 bases at J, with 13 bases between the two ends. The CDR3 reads CASSLRGKGAGELFF. The CDR3 nucleotides are TGTGCCAGCAGTTTACGTGGCAAAGGAGCCGGGGAGCTGTTTTTT.

This clonotype has just a few counts. The CDR3 coding sequence is TGCAGTGCTAGACAGGCCGTTACTGAAAAACTGTTTTTT. As protein: CSARQAVTEKLFF. The chain employs TRBV20-1 and TRBJ1-4; D is uncertain. Trimming took 2 bases from V and 7 from J, leaving 11 bases between them. This CDR3 spans 13 amino acids. Germline CDR1 and CDR2: DFQATT and SNEGSKA (reference sequence).